This T cell receptor beta chain was retrieved from a study of T cells in Graves' hyperthyroidism and ophthalmopathy. Whole-study findings and limits: Most thyroid clonotypes expanded above 0.001 were also detected in blood. Model-based prediction identified ophthalmopathy a median around 6.7 months prior to its onset.

The study left out patients who had uncontrolled infection, other autoimmune disease, pregnancy or lactation. Germline lookup yields CDR1 SGHTS and CDR2 YDEGEE. V was pared by 0 bases and J by 0 bases, with 4 bases between. The CDR3 contains 15 residues. The TCR beta CDR3 regions underwent amplification using RNA transcripts as the source. Carried out on the TCR CDR3, a first-round RT-PCR used the HTBI primer set. TCRdb reanalysed the multiplex PCR reads using MiXCR and keeps one entry per CDR3 protein. The sample lists about half a million distinct CDR3 sequences; about 16% were seen once. This clonotype showed up many times. Its antigen remains unidentified.

This clonotype originated in a woman aged 25 to 39 with Graves' ophthalmopathy. Input material: blood. The rearrangement uses TRBV5-8 and TRBJ1-6, with D uncertain. This CDR3 is CASSLVASYNSPLHF. CDR3 sequence (DNA): TGTGCCAGCAGCTTGGTAGCCTCCTATAATTCACCCCTCCACTTT.